This paragraph covers one TCR beta chain sequence. These data come from a study of blood T cell repertoires in COVID-19. Only in-frame clones appear in the TCRdb table, and some are missing; sequencing was by immunoSEQ multiplex PCR. The table records about 53,000 clones, 85% to 95% of them present only once. CDR3 length equals 14 residues. V lost 4 bases and J 1 base, leaving 8 bases between the germline ends. CDR1 is MRHNA, CDR2 SNTAGT, per germline. The sequenced material came from peripheral blood. V and J are TRBV6-4 and TRBJ2-1; no clear D. The TCR comes from a human donor in a cohort sampled during active COVID-19. The CDR3: CASSGGESYNEQFF. In DNA, the CDR3 is TGTGCCAGCAGTGGCGGAGAGTCCTACAATGAGCAGTTCTTC.